This T cell receptor beta chain was sequenced for a study of Tregs in tolerant kidney transplant recipients. Profiling relied on immunoSEQ multiplex PCR, and the TCRdb table lists in-frame clones only, not all of them. In the table there are 60,000 to 65,000 clones, roughly 98% of which are singletons. As regards this clone: The antigen is unknown.

General study points: Few patients were studied, so findings need validation in larger groups. Nucleotide sequences could not be compared across some patients' samples due to primer changes.

J lost 5 bases, V lost 6 bases, and 6 bases had no gene match. From germline, CDR1 is SQVTM and CDR2 ANQGSEA. This CDR3 spans 14 amino acids. The chain combines TRBV29-1 with TRBJ2-1, with 11 nucleotides matching TRBD1. The sequence was obtained from a human donor who received a combined kidney and bone marrow transplant. Sequencing was performed on Tregs from blood, taken before the transplant. The CDR3 protein is CSVTGTGGHNEQFF. The CDR3 DNA reads TGCAGCGTCACCGGGACAGGGGGTCACAATGAGCAGTTCTTC.